The clone carrying this TCR beta chain was counted at least ten times. The sample originates from a study of blood T cell repertoires in COVID-19. CDR1 and CDR2 (germline): SGHNT, YYREEE (reference sequence). The CDR3 loop spans 14 amino acids. Losses at the gene ends were 5 bases for V and 3 bases for J; bases not matched to a gene: 4. Measured with immunoSEQ multiplex PCR; TCRdb has only the in-frame clones, and not every one. In the table there are approximately 97,000 clones, around four fifths of which are singletons. The V gene is TRBV5-4, the J gene TRBJ1-4; 7 bases agree with TRBD1. The source is a man between 60 and 70 years old with active or convalescent COVID-19. The sample was peripheral blood. Written as DNA, the CDR3 is TGTGCCAGCAGTAAACAGGGGTCTAATGAAAAACTGTTTTTT. Its translation is CASSKQGSNEKLFF.